This TCR beta chain emerged from a study of T cells in Graves' hyperthyroidism and ophthalmopathy. From germline, CDR1 is SGHRS and CDR2 YFSETQ. V gave up 4 bases and J gave up 1 base, with 11 bases separating them. This CDR3 comprises 14 residues. The study, taken as a whole, reports: Median prediction lead before ophthalmopathy onset was around seven months with the model. Ophthalmopathy stood apart from stable hyperthyroidism in a 13 V-J model.

RNA transcripts served as the template for amplifying TCR beta CDR3 regions. Using the HTBI primer set, a first-round RT-PCR was run on the TCR CDR3. TCRdb re-called the multiplex PCR reads through MiXCR, storing one row per CDR3 protein. The sample consists of roughly 500,000 distinct CDR3 sequences, 40% to 50% of them appearing once. For the diagnoses, clinical symptoms, serum thyroxine and TRAb, thyroid ultrasound and orbital computed tomography were used. This clonotype was found many times. As yet, its antigen is unknown. The sequenced sample was peripheral blood or thyroid tissue (not recorded which). The chain is built from TRBV5-1 and TRBJ1-1; no definite D call. The sequence came from an adult woman with Graves' disease, either hyperthyroidism or ophthalmopathy (not recorded which). CDR3 coding DNA: TGCGCCAGCAGCCCCTCAGATTCGAACACTGAAGCTTTCTTT. It specifies CASSPSDSNTEAFF.